The source of this TCR beta chain is a study of T cells in Graves' hyperthyroidism and ophthalmopathy. The V gene lost 4 bases and the J gene lost 0 bases, with 10 bases spanning the gap. The CDR3 runs to 15 residues. Germline lookup yields CDR1 SGHRS and CDR2 YFSETQ. This clonotype was seen a few times. The antigen is not known. Diagnostic assessment was based on clinical symptoms, serum thyroxine and TRAb, thyroid ultrasound and orbital computed tomography. Overall study results and limits: Most expanded thyroid clonotypes above 0.001 recurred in blood. Model output signaled ophthalmopathy a median around 6.9 months ahead of onset.

Researchers amplified the TCR beta CDR3 regions from RNA transcripts. Researchers ran a first-round RT-PCR on the TCR CDR3 using the HTBI primer set. TCRdb reprocessed the multiplex PCR reads with MiXCR, giving one entry per CDR3 protein. The sample includes roughly 280,000 distinct CDR3 sequences, about a sixth of them seen just once. This rearrangement joins TRBV5-1 to TRBJ1-4; a possible D gene is TRBD1 (5 bases). Source material: blood. This receptor was taken from a woman aged 55-69 years with Graves' ophthalmopathy. Written as DNA, the CDR3 is TGCGCCAGCAGCCAATGGGACGCAACTAATGAAAAACTGTTTTTT. This gives the protein CASSQWDATNEKLFF.